These 27 T cell receptor beta chains were all obtained from the same sample, sequenced in a study of T cell responses to AZD1222 COVID-19 vaccine. The data were produced by immunoSEQ multiplex PCR, yet TCRdb's version contains in-frame clones alone and is incomplete. The data show more than 85,000 clones, with around 90% seen just once and around 15% held by the top ten. This material consisted of peripheral blood, taken on day 0 of AZD1222 vaccination. These TCRs come from an adult in good health.

The chain is built from TRBV6-2 or TRBV6-3 and TRBJ1-6, with D tentatively TRBD1 (5 bases). The V gene lost 5 bases and the J gene lost 10 bases, with 12 bases spanning the gap. Germline V lookup: CDR1 MNHEY, CDR2 SVGEGT. This CDR3 contains 13 residues. CDR3 sequence: CASSPIEGSPLHF. The CDR3 nucleotides read TGTGCCAGCAGTCCCATCGAGGGGTCACCCCTCCACTTT.

V and J are TRBV6-5 and TRBJ1-4, with 9 positions matching TRBD1. J was trimmed by 5 bases and V by 2 bases; bases with no gene match: 3. Germline values: CDR1 MNHEY, CDR2 SVGAGI. This CDR3 region has 15 residues. CDR3 loop: CASSYGDRENEKLFF. The CDR3, as DNA: TGTGCCAGCAGTTACGGGGACAGGGAGAATGAAAAACTGTTTTTT.

The chain uses TRBV7-9 and TRBJ2-1; TRBD2 matches at 10 bases. This CDR3 is 15 amino acids long. Germline CDR1 and CDR2: SEHNR and FQNEAQ (reference sequence). V lost 5 bases and J lost 8; bases outside the gene matches: 9. Here the CDR3 DNA reads TGTGCCAGCAGCCCCCCGGGACTAGCGACCGATGAGCAGTTCTTC. It specifies CASSPPGLATDEQFF. The variable domain in full, completed from reference TRBV7-9 and TRBJ2-1, reads DTGVSQNPRHKITKRGQNVTFRCDPISEHNRLYWYRQTLGQGPEFLTYFQNEAQLEKSRLLSDRFSAERPKGSFSTLEIQRTEQGDSAMYLCASSPPGLATDEQFFGPGTRLTVL.

The chain employs TRBV14 and TRBJ2-1; D may correspond to TRBD1 or TRBD2 (5 bases each). Germline V gene data show CDR1 as SGHDN and CDR2 as FVKESK. The CDR3 spans 18 residues. The V end lost 2 bases, the J end lost 0 bases, and 17 bases lay between the germline ends. The CDR3, as DNA: TGTGCCAGCAGCCAAATAGCCGCGTGGGGGTTCTCCTACAATGAGCAGTTCTTC. Encoded protein: CASSQIAAWGFSYNEQFF.

V usage is TRBV9 and J usage is TRBJ2-7; D might be TRBD2 (6 bases). This CDR3 is 15 amino acids long. Germline V gene lookup returns CDR1 SGDLS and CDR2 YYNGEE. Trimming removed 0 bases at V and 2 bases at J, with 12 bases between. The CDR3, as DNA: TGTGCCAGCAGCGTAGAAGGGACTGCTACCTACGAGCAGTACTTC. This sequence encodes CASSVEGTATYEQYF.

The gene calls are TRBV5-6 and TRBJ2-3; D perhaps matches TRBD1 (5 bases). Trimming shortened V by 3 bases and J by 6 bases, and 11 bases separated the two germline ends. Looked up from germline, CDR1 is SGHDT and CDR2 is YYEEEE. The CDR3 consists of 13 residues. In DNA form, the CDR3 reads TGTGCCAGCAGCTGGACACAGGACGATACGCAGTATTTT. This gives the protein CASSWTQDDTQYF.

The chain carries TRBV10-3 and TRBJ1-2, with 12 bases that match TRBD1. The ends lost 7 bases at V and 4 bases at J; junction bases unmatched: 16. There are 18 residues in the CDR3. Germline V gene lookup returns CDR1 ENHRY and CDR2 SYGVKD. CDR3 in DNA: TGTGCCATCACCTCAAGTCCGGGACAGGGGGCGCGGGGCTATGGCTACACCTTC. Amino acid sequence: CAITSSPGQGARGYGYTF.

V usage is TRBV10-3 and J usage is TRBJ2-3; D is tentatively TRBD1 or TRBD2 (5 bases each). CDR1 ENHRY and CDR2 SYGVKD come from the germline V gene. Trimming pared 7 bases from V and 5 bases from J, leaving 22 bases between. The CDR3 totals 16 residues. CDR3 DNA: TGTGCCATCACAGGGATCCCCTCCAGCGGCCTAGATACGCAGTATTTT. It encodes CAITGIPSSGLDTQYF.

The gene calls are TRBV7-9 and TRBJ1-2, with D uncertain. CDR1 and CDR2 from the germline V gene are SEHNR and FQNEAQ (reference sequence). Trimming shortened V by 2 bases and J by 7 bases, and 5 bases separated the two germline ends. This CDR3 contains 11 residues. CDR3 residues: CASSLMSGYTF. CDR3 DNA sequence: TGTGCCAGCAGCTTAATGAGTGGCTACACCTTC.

This CDR3 reads CSVDGPTGAFF. The CDR3 bases are TGCAGCGTCGACGGGCCAACGGGGGCTTTCTTT. The V call is TRBV29-1, the J call TRBJ1-1; D gene ambiguous. Germline V lookup: CDR1 SQVTM, CDR2 ANQGSEA. V was trimmed by 6 bases and J by 11 bases, leaving 16 bases between them. CDR3 length equals 11 residues.

The chain uses TRBV10-1 and TRBJ1-3; 7 bases fit TRBD1. Germline V lookup: CDR1 WNHNN, CDR2 SYGVQD (reference sequence). This CDR3 region has 14 residues. V was pared by 9 bases and J by 0 bases, with 5 bases of the junction left unmatched. Here the CDR3 DNA reads TGCGCCAGTAGACCAGGGGGCTCTGGAAACACCATATATTTT. This codes for CASRPGGSGNTIYF.

The V call is TRBV5-5, the J call TRBJ1-3; D unresolved. CDR1 SGHKS and CDR2 YYEKEE come from the germline V gene (reference sequence). The CDR3 loop spans 14 amino acids. V dropped 1 base and J dropped 8 bases, with 13 bases sitting between them. The CDR3 DNA is TGTGCCAGCAGCTTGTTAAGCTCCGGGTACACCATATATTTT. It yields the protein CASSLLSSGYTIYF.

V gene TRBV6-1 combines with J gene TRBJ1-1; unclear D gene. Trimming took off 1 base at V and 1 base at J, with 4 bases between the two ends. CDR1 is MNHNS, CDR2 SASEGT, per germline. This CDR3 has 13 residues. The CDR3 region has the DNA TGTGCCAGCAGTGAAGGGGGGAACACTGAAGCTTTCTTT. Amino acid sequence: CASSEGGNTEAFF.

This clone was counted once. The rearrangement links TRBV24-1 to TRBJ2-7, with TRBD1 matching 10 bases. Germline V gene sequence: CDR1 KGHDR, CDR2 SFDVKD. V lost 4 bases and J lost 3; bases outside the gene matches: 5. The CDR3 has 15 amino acids. The CDR3 region is CATSEGQGGIYEQYF. In DNA, the CDR3 is TGTGCCACCAGTGAAGGACAGGGGGGAATCTACGAGCAGTACTTC.

A single count supports this clone. The chain uses TRBV3-1 (or the pseudogene TRBV3-2) and TRBJ2-1; possibly TRBD2 for D (5 bases). This CDR3 region has 13 residues. V lost 4 bases and J 15 bases, leaving 19 bases between the germline ends. Germline CDR1 and CDR2: LGHDT and YNNKEL (reference sequence). CDR3 in amino acids: CASSLRVPPSLFF. As DNA, the CDR3 is TGTGCCAGCAGCCTGCGGGTGCCCCCCTCCCTGTTCTTC.

The chain carries TRBV9 and TRBJ1-1; no definite D call. CDR3 length equals 15 residues. Deletions cut 0 bases from V and 0 bases from J, with 9 bases between. Looked up from germline, CDR1 is SGDLS and CDR2 is YYNGEE. The CDR3 loop reads CASSVGSSLNTEAFF. The CDR3 DNA follows: TGTGCCAGCAGCGTAGGGTCCAGCTTGAACACTGAAGCTTTCTTT.

This clone appeared a single time. The V gene is TRBV6-5, the J gene TRBJ1-6; 8 bases agree with TRBD1. Trimming removed 6 bases from V and 9 bases from J; junction bases left unmatched: 7. Germline V gene lookup returns CDR1 MNHEY and CDR2 SVGAGI. The CDR3 has 14 residues. CDR3 protein: CASSLDRGLSPLHF. For the CDR3, the DNA is TGTGCCAGCAGCCTAGACAGGGGTCTTTCACCCCTCCACTTT.

The chain links TRBV29-1 to TRBJ1-4; D uncertain. This CDR3 contains 14 residues. V was trimmed by 1 base and J by 7 bases, leaving 13 bases between them. Germline CDR1 is SQVTM and CDR2 is ANQGSEA. CDR3 in amino acids: CSVEVGASREKLFF. As DNA, the CDR3 is TGCAGCGTTGAAGTCGGTGCATCCCGTGAAAAACTGTTTTTT.

This chain connects TRBV7-8 to TRBJ1-2; D is perhaps TRBD1 (6 bases). The CDR3 consists of 14 residues. Germline CDR1 SGHVS, CDR2 FQNEAQ. V was shortened by 5 bases and J by 8 bases, with 18 bases between the two germline ends. This CDR3 is CASSPGFGGHGYTF. In nucleotides, the CDR3 is TGTGCCAGCAGCCCGGGGTTCGGGGGGCACGGCTACACCTTC. The full variable domain, completed using reference TRBV7-8 and TRBJ1-2, is GAGVSQSPRYKVAKRGQDVALRCDPISGHVSLFWYQQALGQGPEFLTYFQNEAQLDKSGLPSDRFFAERPEGSVSTLKIQRTQQEDSAVYLCASSPGFGGHGYTFGSGTRLTVV.

CDR3 protein: CASSYSGQGINEQFF. The CDR3 DNA reads TGTGCCAGCAGTTACTCAGGGCAGGGTATCAATGAGCAGTTCTTC. The J gene is TRBJ2-1, the V gene TRBV6-6; D might be TRBD1 (5 bases). This CDR3 has 15 residues. V was pared by 0 bases and J by 6 bases, with 12 bases between. The germline V gene has CDR1 MNHNY and CDR2 SVGAGI (reference sequence).

The chain recombines TRBV4-1 with TRBJ2-1; 9 bases map to TRBD2. The length of the CDR3 is 19 residues. Germline V gene lookup returns CDR1 MGHRA and CDR2 YSYEKL. Trimming removed 2 bases from V and 8 bases from J; junction bases left unmatched: 19. In DNA form, the CDR3 reads TGCGCCAGCAGCCAACAAGCCCCCCCTCTAGCGGGGATTGCGGATGAGCAGTTCTTC. Protein: CASSQQAPPLAGIADEQFF.

The chain uses TRBV7-2 and TRBJ2-7, with D unresolved. Looked up from germline, CDR1 is SGHTA and CDR2 is FQGNSA. The germline V and J ends were trimmed by 1 base and 4 bases, with 5 bases remaining between them. The CDR3 covers 12 residues. Written as DNA, the CDR3 is TGTGCCAGCAGCTTAGACGCGTACGAGCAGTACTTC. It specifies CASSLDAYEQYF.

This clone was seen a single time. This chain uses TRBV14 with TRBJ1-2; D unclear. The CDR3 is made up of 13 amino acids. Trimming stripped 0 bases from V and 5 bases from J, with 7 bases between. Germline CDR1 is SGHDN and CDR2 is FVKESK. The CDR3 bases are TGTGCCAGCAGCCAAGACGCACAGTATGGCTACACCTTC. This gives the protein CASSQDAQYGYTF.

The V call is TRBV4-1, the J call TRBJ1-6; D call uncertain. Germline loops: CDR1 MGHRA, CDR2 YSYEKL. V lost 1 base and J 6 bases, leaving 13 bases between the germline ends. The CDR3 is 16 amino acids. The CDR3 DNA follows: TGCGCCAGCAGCCAAGGGCATTGGAAGGGTAATTCACCCCTCCACTTT. Amino acids: CASSQGHWKGNSPLHF.

V and J are TRBV10-3 and TRBJ1-2; TRBD1 matches at 9 bases. The CDR3 covers 15 residues. Germline V gives CDR1 ENHRY, CDR2 SYGVKD. V dropped 10 bases and J dropped 7; count of bases not matched to a gene: 16. Here the CDR3 DNA reads TGTGCCACCCAGGAGAATGGACAGGGGTATAGTGGCTACACCTTC. Amino acids: CATQENGQGYSGYTF.

This chain connects TRBV6-5 to TRBJ1-2; D not resolved. Between the trimmed V and J ends, which lost 6 bases and 5 bases, there was a span of 13 bases. The CDR3 is made up of 13 amino acids. Germline CDR1 MNHEY, CDR2 SVGAGI. The CDR3: CASSQTELYGYTF. In nucleotides, the CDR3 is TGTGCCAGCAGCCAGACGGAACTTTATGGCTACACCTTC.

This clone has just a few counts. V is TRBV27 and J is TRBJ2-7, with D uncertain. V was clipped by 4 bases and J by 3 bases, with 13 bases between them. This CDR3 comprises 14 residues. Germline CDR1 reads MNHEY; CDR2 reads SMNVEV (reference sequence). This CDR3 is CASSSTQTVYEQYF. CDR3 coding DNA: TGTGCCAGCAGTTCTACACAGACGGTCTACGAGCAGTACTTC.